The clone carrying this T cell receptor (beta chain) has a handful of counts. Other DNA sequences in this sample translate to the same CDR3. The sample is drawn from a study of beta chain features in type 1 diabetes. Since all of the isolated RNA was reverse transcribed, expressed TCRB transcripts were what got sequenced. Sequenced by immunoSEQ multiplex PCR; TCRdb stores in-frame clones only, minus some. Of about half a million clones in the sample, about an eighth were seen once. The ends were cut back, 6 bases at V and 1 base at J, with 3 bases in the middle. CDR1 and CDR2 (germline): SNHLY, FYNNEI. This CDR3 region has 11 residues.

Sequenced sample: naive CD4+ T cells from blood. The TCR was taken from a woman under 30 in good health. V is TRBV2 and J is TRBJ2-5; unclear D gene. The DNA of the CDR3 is TGTGCCAGCAGCAGCCAAGAGACCCAGTACTTC. Translation: CASSSQETQYF. Combining the CDR3 with reference TRBV2 and TRBJ2-5 gives the whole variable domain EPEVTQTPSHQVTQMGQEVILRCVPISNHLYFYWYRQILGQKVEFLVSFYNNEISEKSEIFDDQFSVERPDGSNFTLKIRSTKLEDSAMYFCASSSQETQYFGPGTRLLVL.